This T cell receptor beta chain is from a study of cytomegalovirus exposure and HLA in healthy donors. With V trimmed by 3 bases and J by 0 bases, 4 bases remained unmatched. Germline CDR1 and CDR2: MDHEN and SYDVKM. The CDR3 loop spans 15 amino acids. PCR used 60 Vbeta primers and 13 Jbeta primers. Profiled with immunoSEQ multiplex PCR; TCRdb holds only in-frame clones, not every one. The sample records 150,000 to 200,000 clones, approximately 73% being singletons. The genes are TRBV28 and TRBJ2-7; TRBD2 agrees at 8 bases. The sequencing input was PBMCs. This receptor was taken from a man aged 25-40 years in good health and CMV-seropositive. CDR3: CASSLTAGGSYEQYF. Here the CDR3 DNA reads TGTGCCAGCAGTTTGACGGCGGGAGGCTCCTACGAGCAGTACTTC. Looking up the rest from reference TRBV28 and TRBJ2-7 gives the full variable domain: DVKVTQSSRYLVKRTGEKVFLECVQDMDHENMFWYRQDPGLGLRLIYFSYDVKMKEKGDIPEGYSVSREKKERFSLILESASTNQTSMYLCASSLTAGGSYEQYFGPGTRLTVT.